A selection of T cell receptor beta chains follows, all from one sample in a study of shared clonotypes between healthy human individuals. Assay: immunoSEQ multiplex PCR; the TCRdb copy retains only in-frame clones and omits some. The sample holds 2.3 million or so clones, 85% to 95% seen once. The specimen sequenced was naive CD4+ T cells from PBMCs. These receptors came from a man between 18 and 35 years old in good health. Some clones in this sample may be carry-over from other donors' samples. The CDR3 runs from the conserved cysteine through the conserved F or W. D genes are given only for firm matches. Size tells how often a clone was seen (once, few, many) or the class of an expanded clone, and some rows leave it out.

D gene | J gene | clone size | V gene | CDR3 protein | CDR3 DNA
TRBD1 | TRBJ1-6 | . | TRBV18 | CASSPVQGADSPLHF | TGTGCCAGCTCACCAGTACAGGGGGCGGATTCACCCCTCCACTTT
. | TRBJ1-5 | . | TRBV7-9 | CASSQTAGGSNQPQHF | TGTGCCAGCAGCCAGACGGCGGGAGGAAGCAATCAGCCCCAGCATTTT
TRBD2 | TRBJ2-7 | few | TRBV5-1 | CASSLEGSGRMKYF | TGCGCCAGCAGCTTGGAGGGTAGCGGGAGGATGAAGTACTTC
TRBD2 | TRBJ2-1 | . | TRBV5-6 | CASSSGTRPYNEQFF | TGTGCCAGCAGCTCCGGGACTAGGCCTTACAATGAGCAGTTCTTC
TRBD1 | TRBJ1-5 | few | TRBV7-9 | CASSPWDSSNQPQHF | TGTGCCAGCAGCCCCTGGGACAGCTCCAATCAGCCCCAGCATTTT
TRBD1 | TRBJ1-2 | . | TRBV4-1 | CASSQVAGGGYTF | TGCGCCAGCAGCCAAGTGGCAGGGGGTGGTTACACCTTC
. | TRBJ1-1 | . | TRBV7-3 | CASSSTPGVNTEAFF | TGTGCCAGCAGCTCAACGCCAGGGGTGAACACTGAAGCTTTCTTT
. | TRBJ2-6 | . | TRBV6-6 | CASSTTDSGANVLTF | TGTGCCAGCAGTACAACCGATTCTGGGGCCAACGTCCTGACTTTC
. | TRBJ2-2 | . | TRBV5-3 | CARSLWGPATGGLFF | TGTGCCAGAAGCTTGTGGGGGCCGGCCACCGGGGGGCTGTTTTTT
TRBD1 | TRBJ2-3 | . | TRBV4-2 | CASSQKTGDRGVADTQYF | TGTGCCAGCAGCCAAAAGACCGGGGACAGGGGAGTAGCGGATACGCAGTATTTT
TRBD1 | TRBJ2-5 | . | TRBV7-2 | CASSYSRGQAQETQYF | TGTGCCAGCAGTTACAGTAGGGGACAGGCCCAAGAGACCCAGTACTTC
TRBD2 | TRBJ2-2 | . | TRBV9 | CASSVGLAGPGELFF | TGTGCCAGCAGCGTAGGACTAGCGGGACCCGGGGAGCTGTTTTTT
TRBD1 | TRBJ1-2 | . | TRBV29-1 | CSVEKDRGQGGYTF | TGCAGCGTTGAAAAAGACAGGGGGCAAGGTGGCTACACCTTC
. | TRBJ1-1 | . | TRBV5-1 | CASSLSPGGMNTEAFF | TGCGCCAGCAGCTTGTCCCCCGGCGGGATGAACACTGAAGCTTTCTTT
TRBD2 | TRBJ2-1 | . | TRBV18 | CASSPTSGVYNEQFF | TGTGCCAGCTCACCAACCAGCGGGGTATACAATGAGCAGTTCTTC
. | TRBJ1-2 | . | TRBV28 | CASSFGGRPLGYTF | TGTGCCAGCAGTTTCGGGGGGCGCCCCCTTGGCTACACCTTC
. | TRBJ2-5 | . | TRBV7-9 | CASSASGAGTETQYF | TGTGCCAGCAGCGCATCCGGCGCGGGAACGGAGACCCAGTACTTC
TRBD2 | TRBJ2-7 | . | TRBV5-4 | CASSSTGTSGFEQYF | TGTGCCAGCAGCTCGACCGGGACTAGCGGCTTCGAGCAGTACTTC
. | TRBJ2-7 | . | TRBV5-6 | CASSLSSEQYF | TGTGCCAGCAGCTTAAGCTCCGAGCAGTACTTC
TRBD2 | TRBJ2-7 | . | TRBV28 | CASSFVAGPTYEQYF | TGTGCCAGCAGTTTCGTAGCGGGTCCAACCTACGAGCAGTACTTC
. | TRBJ2-2 | . | TRBV6-1 | CASSEIRQENTGELFF | TGTGCCAGCAGTGAAATACGGCAGGAGAACACCGGGGAGCTGTTTTTT
. | TRBJ2-7 | once | TRBV2 | CASSRTGTTYEQYF | TGTGCCAGCAGCCGAACAGGGACTACCTACGAGCAGTACTTC
. | TRBJ1-5 | . | TRBV4-3 | CASSLRGDQPQHF | TGCGCCAGCAGCTTGAGGGGGGATCAGCCCCAGCATTTT
TRBD2 | TRBJ2-1 | . | TRBV15 | CATSTNRLASSSYNEQFF | TGTGCCACCAGCACCAACCGACTAGCTTCTAGCTCCTACAATGAGCAGTTCTTC
. | TRBJ1-1 | . | TRBV6-5 | CASSPDSLNTEAFF | TGTGCCAGCAGCCCTGACAGCCTGAACACTGAAGCTTTCTTT
TRBD2 | TRBJ2-3 | . | TRBV7-2 | CASSLARLAGTDTQYF | TGTGCCAGCAGCTTAGCGAGACTAGCGGGTACAGATACGCAGTATTTT
TRBD1 | TRBJ1-2 | once | TRBV6-5 | CASSYSAGGEYGYTF | TGTGCCAGCAGTTACTCGGCAGGGGGGGAGTATGGCTACACCTTC
. | TRBJ1-2 | . | TRBV6-9 | CASRGGSYTF | TGTGCCAGCCGCGGCGGGAGCTACACCTTC
. | TRBJ1-4 | . | TRBV7-3 | CASSSRYRDEKLFF | TGTGCCAGCAGCTCCCGATATCGGGATGAAAAACTGTTTTTT
TRBD2 | TRBJ2-7 | . | TRBV5-1 | CASSFSLAGNNEQYF | TGCGCCAGCAGCTTTTCACTAGCGGGAAACAACGAGCAGTACTTC
. | TRBJ2-3 | . | TRBV7-3 | CASSFRGPDTQYF | TGTGCCAGCAGCTTCCGCGGTCCAGATACGCAGTATTTT
TRBD1 | TRBJ2-3 | . | TRBV4-1 | CASSQGGTGGTDTQYF | TGCGCCAGCAGCCAAGGGGGGACAGGGGGGACAGATACGCAGTATTTT
. | TRBJ2-2 | . | TRBV6-1 | CASIFWTANTGELFF | TGTGCCAGCATCTTCTGGACAGCAAACACCGGGGAGCTGTTTTTT
. | TRBJ2-7 | . | TRBV7-9 | CASSLAGSYEQYF | TGTGCCAGCAGCTTAGCAGGGTCCTACGAGCAGTACTTC
TRBD1 | TRBJ2-5 | . | TRBV29-1 | CSVPGTGWYQETQYF | TGCAGCGTTCCCGGGACAGGGTGGTACCAAGAGACCCAGTACTTC
TRBD2 | TRBJ2-1 | . | TRBV5-1 | CASSLAGGGSYNEQFF | TGCGCCAGCAGCTTGGCCGGCGGGGGCTCCTACAATGAGCAGTTCTTC
. | TRBJ2-1 | . | TRBV7-3 | CASSLTGGTSYNEQFF | TGTGCCAGCAGCTTAACAGGGGGAACATCCTACAATGAGCAGTTCTTC